These 9 T cell receptor beta chains came from one sample sequenced in a study of neurological immune-mediated disorders (dated by TCRdb to about 2019). The library relied on 5' RACE. The sequencing machine was an Illumina HiSeq 2500. Starting from the raw public reads, TCRdb applied fastp trimming at Q25, assembled clones with MiXCR and retained in-frame beta chains. Identical CDR3 proteins give one entry, which carries the most common genes and DNA. Present in this sample are tens of thousands of distinct CDR3 sequences, under 3.5% of which were seen just once. The leading ten clones occupy more than 13% of the sample. The sample was PBMCs. Receptor source: a woman in her fifties or sixties with multiple sclerosis.

This clonotype has at least ten counts. CDR3 region: CASSLSLAKNIQYF. The CDR3 bases are TGTGCCAGCAGTTTGTCCCTTGCCAAAAACATTCAGTACTTC. The genes are TRBV28 and TRBJ2-4; D is undetermined. This CDR3 is built from 14 residues. The V end lost 3 bases, the J end lost 1 base, and 7 bases lay between the germline ends. Germline CDR1 is MDHEN and CDR2 is SYDVKM.

This chain joins TRBV20-1 and TRBJ1-1; 9 bases agree with TRBD1. The CDR3 contains 17 residues. CDR1 is DFQATT, CDR2 SNEGSKA, per germline (reference sequence). V trimming: 5 bases; J trimming: 3 bases; junction bases outside the gene matches: 16. The CDR3 DNA reads as TGCAGTGCTCCCCGGACAGGGGTGGCCGGGGGGTACACTGAAGCTTTCTTT. Protein product: CSAPRTGVAGGYTEAFF.

Many counts were recorded for this clonotype. The J gene is TRBJ1-5, the V gene TRBV12-3 or TRBV12-4; the D is unclear. The V and J ends lost 3 bases and 4 bases respectively, with 7 bases between them. The CDR3 sequence is 13 residues long. CDR3 DNA sequence: TGTGCCAGCAGTTTTTTGGGGAATCAGCCCCAGCATTTT. This gives the protein CASSFLGNQPQHF.

This clonotype was seen at least ten times. The chain links TRBV6-5 to TRBJ1-3, with D perhaps TRBD1 (5 bases). The CDR3 spans 16 residues. The V end was cut by 0 bases, the J end by 0 bases, with 9 bases between. In germline, CDR1 is MNHEY, CDR2 SVGAGI. The CDR3 nucleotides read TGTGCCAGCAGTTACTCGACGGGGACCTCTGGAAACACCATATATTTT. Its protein product is CASSYSTGTSGNTIYF.

This clonotype has a handful of counts. A much larger clonotype is one base distant, so this may be a read error. The V and J genes are TRBV20-1 and TRBJ2-3; TRBD2 matches at 10 bases. Germline values: CDR1 DFQATT, CDR2 SNEGSKA (reference sequence). The CDR3 sequence is 14 residues long. Germline trimming cut 6 bases from V and 2 bases from J; bases unmatched to any gene: 5. CDR3 nucleotides: TGCAGTGCCAGGACTAGCGGCAACACAGATACGCAGTATTTT. The encoded protein is CSARTSGNTDTQYF.

This clonotype was counted at least ten times. The chain carries TRBV5-1 and TRBJ1-1; no firm D call. Germline values: CDR1 SGHRS, CDR2 YFSETQ. Trimming removed 1 base at V and 0 bases at J, with 13 bases between. The CDR3 is 16 residues long. Here the CDR3 reads CASSLSRGQMNTEAFF. The CDR3 bases are TGCGCCAGCAGCTTGTCCCGCGGCCAGATGAACACTGAAGCTTTCTTT.

The table lists this clonotype with many counts. J is TRBJ2-3 and V is TRBV5-1; weak D call: TRBD1 (5 bases). V shed 2 bases and J shed 4 bases, with 11 bases lying between them. The CDR3 spans 14 residues. Looked up from germline, CDR1 is SGHRS and CDR2 is YFSETQ. This chain's CDR3 is CASSLITGSDTQYF. For the CDR3, the DNA is TGCGCCAGCAGCTTAATAACAGGATCAGATACGCAGTATTTT.

This clonotype was recorded at least ten times. The rearrangement joins TRBV5-1 to TRBJ2-1; D may be TRBD1 or TRBD2 (6 bases each). The CDR3 is 14 amino acids. Germline loops: CDR1 SGHRS, CDR2 YFSETQ. The ends were cut back, 0 bases at V and 7 bases at J, with 11 bases in the middle. In nucleotides, the CDR3 is TGCGCCAGCAGCTTGGGAGGGGGGCGGAATGAGCAGTTCTTC. This sequence encodes CASSLGGGRNEQFF.

This clonotype was observed at least ten times. The DNA of the CDR3 is TGTGCCAGCAGCTTAGCGCCGGGGACAGATACGCAGTATTTT. It translates to CASSLAPGTDTQYF. This chain connects TRBV7-2 to TRBJ2-3; a possible D gene is TRBD2 (5 bases). The germline V and J ends were trimmed by 0 bases and 3 bases, with 7 bases remaining between them. Looked up from germline, CDR1 is SGHTA and CDR2 is FQGNSA. This CDR3 contains 14 residues. The full variable domain, rest sourced from reference TRBV7-2 and TRBJ2-3, is GAGVSQSPSNKVTEKGKDVELRCDPISGHTALYWYRQSLGQGLEFLIYFQGNSAPDKSGLPSDRFSAERTGGSVSTLTIQRTQQEDSAVYLCASSLAPGTDTQYFGPGTRLTVL.